The T cell receptor beta chain described here comes from a study of shared T cell receptors in the human thymus. The CDR3 covers 14 residues. In germline, CDR1 is MDHEN, CDR2 SYDVKM. V dropped 8 bases and J dropped 0 bases, with 13 bases sitting between them. This clone has only a few counts. Profiling relied on immunoSEQ multiplex PCR, and the TCRdb table lists in-frame clones only, not all of them. This sample has about 660,000 clones, with around 89% found just once. The same data also contributed to another study, on human thymus T cells. Per that study: A high degree of thymic repertoire overlap among unrelated individuals was reported in related research.

The rearrangement joins TRBV28 to TRBJ2-5, with D tentatively TRBD2 (5 bases). Sequences were obtained from thymocytes. This TCR was sampled from a boy in the first two years of life with a congenital heart defect. The CDR3 region has the DNA TGTGCCAGCTCTCCGCGGGCGGACCAAGAGACCCAGTACTTC. Protein product: CASSPRADQETQYF.